This TCR beta chain is drawn from a study of cytomegalovirus exposure and HLA in healthy donors (dated by TCRdb to 2017 to 2019). About the full investigation: An earlier analysis of some 620 of the donors reported 250 to 300 Gb of sequence data and approximately 120 million unique TCR beta sequences obtained from approximately 180 million T cells. Rather than drawing on any new phenotypic data, the later analysis identified candidate immune exposures from TCR beta sequences and the way those sequences occurred across donors. A separate validation cohort of about 110 different subjects was used in addition to the approximately 640-subject first cohort. The aim of the study was to test whether cataloging public T cell receptors could identify signatures of past pathogen exposure. Donor age, sex, ethnicity and CMV serostatus were compiled together with the repertoire data. An early release that covered 500 to 800 HLA-typed donors contained around 300 gigabases of sequencing data and tens of millions of unique TCR sequences. In a later genetic analysis, genome-wide SNP genotypes for about 55% of the roughly 700 donors were used, and that subset was treated as a discovery cohort. The number of typed donors differed by locus: 629-630 for A, B, C, DRB1 and DQB1; 500 to 550 for DQA1; 600 to 610 for DPA1; and some 430 for DPB1. To predict cytomegalovirus infection status, the study brought together high-throughput TCR immunosequencing, statistical association of individual TCRs with disease status, and machine learning. Using immunosequencing, the study profiled T cell repertoires from 550 to 750 subjects and related those repertoires to cytomegalovirus serostatus. Across some 400 genotyped donors of the cohort, an average of roughly 230,000 unique TCR beta nucleotide sequences per donor were sequenced, and roughly 18% of those sequences were non-productive. The genetic ancestry cluster associated with self-reported Caucasian donors included 70% to 85% of the roughly 410 genotyped donors. Both class I and class II loci were covered by HLA typing, at four-digit resolution. A later analysis re-analyzed previously published TCR beta repertoires from roughly 600 donors and added high-resolution HLA genotyping to study TCR occurrence patterns. An earlier analysis of 587 of the donors used high-throughput TCR beta sequencing to judge whether each TCR beta V gene segment behaved as functional or pseudogenic. Every repertoire in the discovery cohort had been generated on one and the same sequencing platform. A handful of DR-DQ haplotypes were handled as single units for association and clustering because linkage in the cohort was strong. General study outcomes and caveats: Approximately 16 rarely observed V segments, including chromosome 9 orphons, were excluded from the earlier analysis of approximately 600 of the donors because counts were too low. A total of roughly 160 TCR beta chains were listed by the study as associated with cytomegalovirus. A later analysis reported that several top co-occurrence clusters appeared linked to parvovirus B19, influenza, CMV and Epstein-Barr virus. Most TCR sequences were observed very rarely across donors, whereas some public TCRs were present in many individuals. A later analysis associated 15,000 to 20,000 TCR beta sequences with specific HLA alleles at a false discovery rate of 0.05. Linkage disequilibrium might explain the correlated functional status among segregating V segments, but an unknown experimental factor could not be ruled out. A later analysis found that TCR association rates varied across HLA loci, with DRB1 alleles showing the most associated TCRs and HLA-C alleles the fewest. A few of the identified cytomegalovirus-associated TCR beta chains were confirmed in vitro to be specific for cytomegalovirus antigens. Some IMGT-functional V segments, including TRBV6-2 and TRBV6-3, could not be distinguished by the 87-base-pair reads and were therefore excluded. Because some donors lacked HLA typing at each locus, the association tests relied only on the typed subset. For the cohort, immune exposure information was limited to CMV serostatus. A further reported finding was that TCR beta sequences accurately predicted the HLA-A and HLA-B alleles for most subjects in the first cohort. The authors suggested that the approach could potentially be extended to other disease states and immunological phenotypes. When HLA alleles, especially DR and DQ, strongly co-occurred, attributing TCR associations to individual alleles was difficult. A cluster of highly shared sequence variants was judged likely to be a technical artifact of the sequencing pipeline. Presence/absence analyses assumed roughly uniform sequencing depth across donors, an assumption that may not hold. Compared with the approximately 720-donor mean, donors in an Asian-associated ancestry cluster had fewer N-insertions in productive TCRs, according to a later genetic analysis. Only TCR beta chains were sequenced in this cohort, and the absence of alpha or paired-chain data limited detectable features. In both the original and validation cohorts, the classifier was reported to diagnose cytomegalovirus status with high specificity and sensitivity. Broadly in line with IMGT annotations, most TCR beta V segments showed up in productive rearrangements about 90% or about 30% of the time in an earlier analysis of several hundred of the donors. A later analysis found that most CMV-associated TCR beta chains appeared HLA-restricted, with HLA associations seemingly driven largely by CMV exposure. In a later analysis, HLA-associated TCR beta chains were found to be more clonally expanded and to have lower generation probabilities than equally common non-associated chains. A later genetic analysis associated a missense DCLRE1C variant with V-gene and J-gene trimming of TCR beta chains, and an independent cohort replicated the association.

The germline V gene (reference sequence) yields LNHDA for CDR1 and SQIVND for CDR2. The germline V and J ends show losses of 5 bases and 0 bases respectively, and no gene match explains 4 bases of the junction. Inclusive of the bounding cysteine and phenylalanine, the CDR3 is 15 residues long. Only CDR3 DNA is held: 45 bases, read in frame from base 1. As to this clone: The antigen it binds to is not known.

The method was the immunoSEQ multiplex PCR assay. For the multiplex PCR, a mixture combining 60 forward primers for TCR Vbeta segments and 13 reverse primers for TCR Jbeta segments was used. Amplification of the CDR3 region of rearranged TCR beta genes was performed with a multiplex PCR assay on genomic DNA. The amplified TCR beta libraries were sequenced on the Illumina HiSeq System as 87-base-pair reads. The original pipeline was this. Across the 666 repertoires, a later analysis counted tens of millions of unique TCR beta chains, some 11 million of which were shared by at least two donors. To remove PCR and sequencing errors, raw reads were error-corrected and collapsed into unique sequences using a nearest-neighbor algorithm that merged closely related sequences. Alignment of CDR3 sequences to IMGT reference sequences was used to assign V, D and J gene segments. For a sequence to be retained, a match of at least six nucleotides was required to both a V gene segment and a J gene segment. A rearrangement counted as productive if the CDR3 had no stop codons and remained in frame with V and J, and every other rearrangement counted as non-productive. CDR3 was defined according to IMGT convention as the region running from the second conserved V-encoded cysteine to the conserved J-encoded phenylalanine. In an earlier analysis of 500 to 650 of the donors, sequences lacking an unambiguous match to a single V gene segment were excluded. An earlier analysis of just under 600 of the donors called V segments functional above 56.7% productive rearrangements and segregating when the between-donor standard deviation exceeded 5%. A statistical classification framework was built to diagnose cytomegalovirus status from the catalog of TCR beta chain sequences. In a later analysis, V and J genes were assigned by comparing TCR nucleotide sequences against IMGT/GENE-DB human TR gene sequences. The TCRdist pipeline was used in a later analysis to assign CDR3 sequences and most-parsimonious VDJ recombination scenarios. In a later analysis, each TCR beta chain was defined by its CDR3 amino acid sequence together with its V-gene family, and reads without a unique V-gene family were excluded. To address suspected cross-contamination and a sequencing artifact, a later analysis removed some 620 highly shared, low-generation-probability nucleotide sequences. A later analysis calculated a clonal expansion index for each public chain from normalized within-repertoire ranks of inferred template counts. In a later analysis, generation probabilities were computed using a VDJ recombination model fitted to out-of-frame rearrangements, and the results were checked against IGoR. In a later analysis, TCR-TCR, TCR-HLA and TCR-CMV co-occurrence was scored with hypergeometric tests, and a repertoire-size bias correction was applied to TCR pairs. A later analysis estimated false discovery rates by permuting HLA or CMV assignments 20 times. A later analysis grouped co-occurring TCRs with DBSCAN, adding TCRdist sequence similarity when clustering within HLA-allele-positive subsets. Repertoires with fewer than 30,000 or more than 120,000 public chains, plus five repertoires with anomalous nucleotide sharing, were excluded from co-occurrence clustering. Imported from immuneACCESS, the table was reduced by TCRdb to in-frame sequences with V and J called. These copies leave out some clones; in studies compared against another copy, an unresolved V gene accounts for under half, and the cause of the remainder is not known. That table gives V, J and clone size, and the DNA gave D and trimming. The table held for this sample gives roughly 34,000 clones. 4.5% to 5% of the sample goes to the ten largest clones.

The cohort was made up of around 720 healthy bone marrow donors. Cohort members were all nominally healthy when sampled, although unrecorded immune exposures were likely present. The donor was CMV seropositive and was included in the group of approximately 300 seropositive cohort members. Every donor gave a peripheral blood sample, and the peripheral blood mononuclear cells from that sample were used for TCR beta sequencing. The Qiagen DNeasy Blood Extraction Kit was used to extract genomic DNA from the blood cell samples. Specimen: PBMCs. The source is a middle-aged woman in good health and CMV-seropositive. The rearranged segments are TRBV19 and TRBJ2-1; TRBD2 lines up with 7 middle nucleotides. Here is the DNA: TGTGCCAGTAGTTGGGGGAGGGGCTCCTACAATGAGCAGTTCTTC. This codes for CASSWGRGSYNEQFF.